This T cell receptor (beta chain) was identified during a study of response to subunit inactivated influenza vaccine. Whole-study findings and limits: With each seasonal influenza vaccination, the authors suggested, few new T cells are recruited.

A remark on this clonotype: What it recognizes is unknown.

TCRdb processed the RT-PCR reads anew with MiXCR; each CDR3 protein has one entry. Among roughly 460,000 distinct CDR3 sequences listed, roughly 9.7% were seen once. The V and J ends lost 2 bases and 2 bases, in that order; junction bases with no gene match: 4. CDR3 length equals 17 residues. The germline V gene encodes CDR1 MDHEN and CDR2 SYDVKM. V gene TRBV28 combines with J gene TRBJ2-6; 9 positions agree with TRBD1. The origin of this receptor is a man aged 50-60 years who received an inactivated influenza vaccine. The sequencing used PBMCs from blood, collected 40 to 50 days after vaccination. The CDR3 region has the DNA TGTGCCAGCAGTTTACGGGACAGGGTTGCTGGGGCCAACGTCCTGACTTTC. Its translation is CASSLRDRVAGANVLTF.